This record covers a single T cell receptor (beta chain). The CDR3 is 13 amino acids. Germline values: CDR1 SGDLS, CDR2 YYNGEE. Sequencing was performed with immunoSEQ multiplex PCR; in TCRdb, only in-frame clones are kept and a portion is missing. The table includes roughly 51,000 clones, approximately 72% detected once. The source of the sample is a study of PD-1 blockade in classical Hodgkin lymphoma. Time point reported: cycle 4 day 1 (C4D1), after less than 7 weeks of nivolumab. Relapses following autologous stem cell transplantation were seen in all patients, with brentuximab vedotin exposure varying.

This receptor was identified in a human donor with classical Hodgkin lymphoma. This specimen was peripheral blood mononuclear cells (PBMCs), taken before the fourth cycle of nivolumab. This chain connects TRBV9 to TRBJ2-5, with 7 bases fitting TRBD2. The DNA of the CDR3 is TGTGCATCCGGACGTGGCGGGAGAGAGACCCAGTACTTC. It is translated as CASGRGGRETQYF.